A selection of T cell receptor beta chains follows, all from one sample in a study of early T cells in non-severe SARS-CoV-2 infection. TCRdb re-derived calls from the 5' RACE reads in MiXCR, one entry per CDR3 protein. Among tens of thousands of distinct CDR3 sequences listed, roughly a tenth were seen once. Sequencing was done on a sample of whole blood. The receptors derive from an adult who was a healthcare worker with PCR-confirmed SARS-CoV-2 infection or an uninfected control (not recorded which). Each CDR3 is given with its conserved first and last residue. A D gene is named only where the DNA matches it firmly. Only some rows state a clone size, as once, few, many or a class for expanded clones.

>NA|TRBV20-1|many|11|TRBJ1-2
CSARLGDGYTF
TGCAGTGCTAGACTAGGGGATGGCTACACCTTC
>TRBD2|TRBV28|many|15|TRBJ2-1
CASSPWTSGANEQFF
TGTGCCAGCAGCCCCTGGACTAGCGGGGCCAATGAGCAGTTCTTC
>TRBD2|TRBV2|many|15|TRBJ2-7
CASTRLSSGTYEQYF
TGTGCCAGCACCCGCCTGTCTAGCGGGACCTACGAGCAGTACTTC
>NA|TRBV27|NA|12|TRBJ2-1
CASRRDYNEQFF
TGTGCCAGCAGACGGGATTACAATGAGCAGTTCTTC
>TRBD2|TRBV28|few|17|TRBJ2-1
CASSTLPGLAGVDEQFF
TGTGCCAGCAGTACATTACCGGGACTAGCGGGAGTCGATGAGCAGTTCTTC
>NA|TRBV30|NA|11|TRBJ1-1
CAWSVLGGAFF
TGTGCCTGGAGTGTTTTGGGAGGAGCTTTCTTT
>TRBD1|TRBV10-3|NA|13|TRBJ1-5
CAISGTENQPQHF
TGTGCCATCAGCGGGACAGAGAATCAGCCCCAGCATTTT
>NA|TRBV5-1|many|12|TRBJ1-2
CASSLTADGYTF
TGCGCCAGCAGCTTGACAGCCGATGGCTACACCTTC
>TRBD1|TRBV6-5|many|16|TRBJ1-1
CASSYQAGTANTEAFF
TGTGCCAGCAGTTACCAGGCCGGGACAGCGAACACTGAAGCTTTCTTT
>NA|TRBV7-9|few|15|TRBJ2-1
CASRAAGATYNEQFF
TGTGCCAGCAGGGCCGCCGGGGCCACCTACAATGAGCAGTTCTTC
>NA|TRBV28|few|18|TRBJ1-6
CASSLLGSGLSGNSPLHF
TGTGCCAGCAGTTTGTTGGGATCGGGACTCTCGGGGAATTCACCCCTCCACTTT
>TRBD2|TRBV4-1|few|15|TRBJ2-5
CASSQEGTSYETQYF
TGCGCCAGCAGCCAAGAGGGGACTAGCTACGAGACCCAGTACTTC
>TRBD1|TRBV7-2|few|14|TRBJ1-4
CASSSQGVGEKLFF
TGTGCCAGCAGCTCACAGGGGGTGGGTGAAAAACTGTTTTTT